This TCR beta chain was sequenced in a study of blood T cell repertoires in COVID-19. About the study: In each case, the material was cDNA or gDNA derived from T cells, B-cell-depleted T cells, or PBMCs.

TCRdb's copy holds only in-frame clones and misses some; the assay was immunoSEQ multiplex PCR. Of fewer than 500,000 clones in the sample, around 87% were seen once. Participants were aged roughly 18 to 89 years from 20 to 30 US areas. Clinical history as reported by participants underpinned cohort assignment. Symptom resolution, clearance, or two negative PCRs marked donors in Cohort 3 as recovered. The CDR3 extends over 11 amino acids. Germline V gives CDR1 MNHEY, CDR2 SVGEGT. Trimming stripped 5 bases from V and 11 bases from J, with 12 bases between. The sequenced sample was PBMCs or T cells enriched from blood (not recorded which). The clonotype comes from a man under 40 who had recovered from COVID-19. The V call is TRBV6-2 or TRBV6-3, the J call TRBJ1-1; the D gene is possibly TRBD1 (5 bases). DNA for the CDR3: TGTGCCAGCAGTAAACAGGTGGAGGCTTTCTTT. Amino acids: CASSKQVEAFF.